These T cell receptor beta chains were read from a single sample in a study of lung T cells in sarcoidosis with Löfgren's syndrome. TCRdb independently ran MiXCR on the reads; one entry per CDR3 protein. The sample lists thousands of distinct CDR3 sequences; about 20% were seen once. Material for sequencing was CD4+ T cells from bronchoalveolar lavage. Receptors were obtained from a human donor with sarcoidosis (Löfgren's syndrome or another form), or a control subject (not recorded which). CDR3s include the opening cysteine and the closing phenylalanine or tryptophan. The D gene is left open where the match is weak. Size is omitted from some rows. Given values are once, few, many or a class for expanded clones.

v_call	clone_size	j_call	d_call	cdr3_nt	cdr3_aa
TRBV28	medium-sized	TRBJ1-2	NA	TGTGCCAGCAGTTTTTCGGACTATGGCTACACCTTC	CASSFSDYGYTF
TRBV3-1	many	TRBJ2-3	TRBD2	TGTGCCAGCAGCCAAGAAAGACTAGCGGCTTTTCAGGGTACGCAGTATTTT	CASSQERLAAFQGTQYF
TRBV5-1	many	TRBJ2-5	NA	TGCGCCAGCAGCTTGGGAGTACAAGAGACCCAGTACTTC	CASSLGVQETQYF
TRBV4-1	medium-sized	TRBJ1-4	NA	TGCGCCAGCAGCCTTCGGGACCCCGGGGAAAAACTGTTTTTT	CASSLRDPGEKLFF
TRBV20-1	medium-sized	TRBJ2-1	TRBD2	TGCAGTGCTAGAGTTAGCGGGAGGTTCGATGAGCAGTTCTTC	CSARVSGRFDEQFF
TRBV20-1	NA	TRBJ2-2	TRBD2	TGCTGTGCTAGAGATCTAAGGACTAGCGGGAAGACGGACACCGGGGAGCTGTTTTTT	CCARDLRTSGKTDTGELFF
TRBV2	NA	TRBJ1-2	NA	TGTGCCAGCAGGGAAGGAGGTCTTTTACTGGGCGGCTACACCTTC	CASREGGLLLGGYTF
TRBV3-1	many	TRBJ2-3	TRBD2	TGTGCCAGCAGCCGGAACACGGGACTAGCGGGAGGGAGAACAGATACGCAGTATTTT	CASSRNTGLAGGRTDTQYF
TRBV6-1	medium-sized	TRBJ2-2	NA	TGTGCCAGCAGAGGGGGAATCACCGGGGAGCTGTTTTTT	CASRGGITGELFF
TRBV7-9	many	TRBJ1-4	TRBD1	TGTGCCAGCAGCGCACGACAGGGGGCTAATGAAAAACTGTTTTTT	CASSARQGANEKLFF
TRBV11-2	many	TRBJ2-7	TRBD1	TGTGCCAGCAGCTTTCGACAGGGACGGGACGAGCAGTACTTC	CASSFRQGRDEQYF
TRBV2	NA	TRBJ2-1	NA	TGTGCCAGCAAAGCAGGGGAACTCGCCCACAATGAGCAGTTCTTC	CASKAGELAHNEQFF
TRBV18	many	TRBJ1-1	TRBD1	TGTGCCAGCTCACCGCGGGACAGGGACACTGAAGCTTTCTTT	CASSPRDRDTEAFF
TRBV19	many	TRBJ1-2	NA	TGTGCCAGTACGAGCTACAGGGAGGATGGCTACACCTTC	CASTSYREDGYTF
TRBV7-9	medium-sized	TRBJ2-5	TRBD2	TGTGCCAGCAGCTTAGCGCGAGGGACTACTCAAGAGACCCAGTACTTC	CASSLARGTTQETQYF
TRBV7-3	many	TRBJ2-1	TRBD2	TGTGCCAGCAGCCCTAGCGGGAGTCTATCCTACAATGAGCAGTTCTTC	CASSPSGSLSYNEQFF
TRBV12-3/TRBV12-4	medium-sized	TRBJ2-1	TRBD1	TGTGCCAGCAGGCGGGACAGGACATACAATGAGCAGTTCTTC	CASRRDRTYNEQFF
TRBV7-2	medium-sized	TRBJ1-6	NA	TGTGCCAGCACCAGCGGGCGGTATAATTCACCCCTCCACTTT	CASTSGRYNSPLHF
TRBV19	many	TRBJ2-3	TRBD2	TGTGCCAGTAACCCGAGCGGGAGGGATCAAGATACGCAGTATTTT	CASNPSGRDQDTQYF
TRBV28	medium-sized	TRBJ2-1	NA	TGTGCCAGCAGTTCCCGGAAGGGTGGTACGAATGAGCAGTTCTTC	CASSSRKGGTNEQFF
TRBV10-3	large	TRBJ2-7	NA	TGTGCCATCAGTGAGCGGACACAATACGAGCAGTACTTC	CAISERTQYEQYF
TRBV28	medium-sized	TRBJ2-7	TRBD1	TGTGCCAGCAACAGGGGAACCTACGAGCAGTACTTC	CASNRGTYEQYF
TRBV6-1	medium-sized	TRBJ2-3	NA	TGTGCCAGCAGTCGAGTTGGGGGCACAGATACGCAGTATTTT	CASSRVGGTDTQYF
TRBV2	medium-sized	TRBJ2-2	TRBD1	TGTGCCAGCAATAGTGGGACAGGGGCGCGGGAGCTGTTTTTT	CASNSGTGARELFF
TRBV28	medium-sized	TRBJ1-5	NA	TGTGCCACCAACAGGGTTGACAATCAGCCCCAGCATTTT	CATNRVDNQPQHF
TRBV7-2	medium-sized	TRBJ2-3	NA	TGTGCCAGCAGCTTATGGCCTAACACAGATACGCAGTATTTT	CASSLWPNTDTQYF
TRBV18	NA	TRBJ2-1	NA	TGTGCCAGCTCACCCAGGCAGGCCTACAATGGGCAGTTCTTC	CASSPRQAYNGQFF
TRBV4-2	medium-sized	TRBJ1-1	NA	TGTGCCAGCAGCCGTACGGGGCTGAACACTGAAGCTTTCTTT	CASSRTGLNTEAFF
TRBV29-1	NA	TRBJ2-3	NA	TGCAGCGAGGGTGGGGGGACAGATACGCAGTATTTT	CSEGGGTDTQYF
TRBV4-1	large	TRBJ2-5	TRBD1	TGCGCCAGCAGCCAAGGAGGACAGGGGGAGACCCAGTACTTC	CASSQGGQGETQYF
TRBV28	medium-sized	TRBJ2-3	TRBD2	TGTGCCAGCAGTCTGACTAGCGGGAGTTCGCAGTATTTT	CASSLTSGSSQYF
TRBV12-3/TRBV12-4	NA	TRBJ1-1	NA	TGTGCCAGCGGTTCCGGGCTTGTCCTCACTGAAGCTTTCTTT	CASGSGLVLTEAFF
TRBV6-1	medium-sized	TRBJ1-1	NA	TGTGCCAGCAGTGTTTCGGACTGGACTGAAGCTTTCTTT	CASSVSDWTEAFF
TRBV10-3	NA	TRBJ2-1	TRBD1	TGTGCCACCAGTAAGACAGGGGGCAATGAGCAGTTCTTC	CATSKTGGNEQFF
TRBV7-3	large	TRBJ2-3	NA	TGTGCCAGCTCCGGGTTCACAGATACGCAGTATTTT	CASSGFTDTQYF
TRBV6-4	medium-sized	TRBJ2-2	NA	TGTGCCAGCAGTTATTTGGCTCACACCGGGGAGCTGTTTTTT	CASSYLAHTGELFF
TRBV28	large	TRBJ1-5	TRBD1	TGTGCCAGCAGCCCAACCTCGACAGGGAGTCAGCCCCAGCATTTT	CASSPTSTGSQPQHF
TRBV4-1	NA	TRBJ1-5	NA	TGCGCCAGCAGCCCAGTAGGCCCGCGCGACAACCAGCCCCAGCATTTT	CASSPVGPRDNQPQHF
TRBV10-2	many	TRBJ2-3	TRBD1	TGCGCCAGCAGGAAGGGACAGGGGGCAGATACGCAGTATTTT	CASRKGQGADTQYF
TRBV29-1	many	TRBJ2-5	TRBD1	TGCAGCGTCCGGACAGGGGATGAGACCCAGTACTTC	CSVRTGDETQYF
TRBV6-1	medium-sized	TRBJ2-1	NA	TGTGCCAGCAGTCCGGGACGGGTGAACAATGAGCAGTTCTTC	CASSPGRVNNEQFF
TRBV5-1	many	TRBJ2-3	NA	TGCGCCAGCAGCTTGAGTGGGGCCCCAGAGGATACGCAGTATTTT	CASSLSGAPEDTQYF
TRBV9	many	TRBJ2-1	TRBD2	TGTGCCAGCAGCCCACGACTAGCTACCTACAATGAGCAGTTCTTC	CASSPRLATYNEQFF
TRBV18	many	TRBJ1-1	NA	TGTGCCAGCTCACCACTTCTCGACAGGCCGAACACTGAAGCTTTCTTT	CASSPLLDRPNTEAFF
TRBV30	NA	TRBJ2-1	TRBD2	TGTGCCTGGGACGGGACTAACGGGAGATACGGCAATGAGCAGTTCTTC	CAWDGTNGRYGNEQFF
TRBV25-1	NA	TRBJ2-7	NA	TGTGCCAGCAGTGGAACCGGGGCTCAGACCTACGGGCAGTACTTC	CASSGTGAQTYGQYF
TRBV4-1	many	TRBJ2-1	NA	TGCGCCAGCAGCCAAGAAGTGACAGATGAGCAGTTCTTC	CASSQEVTDEQFF
TRBV7-9	NA	TRBJ2-1	NA	TGTGCCCGCAGCTTAGCGACCTACAATGAGCAGTCCTTC	CARSLATYNEQSF
TRBV2	medium-sized	TRBJ1-2	TRBD1	TGTGCCAGCAGTGCCCCGGGACAGGGGGCGTCAGATCTCTATGGCTACACCTTC	CASSAPGQGASDLYGYTF
TRBV10-3	medium-sized	TRBJ1-3	TRBD1	TGTGCCATCACTACAGGGGCGGGAAACACCATATATTTT	CAITTGAGNTIYF
TRBV6-1	medium-sized	TRBJ1-5	TRBD1	TGTGCCAGCTCGTTTCCTACAGGGGGTCAGCCCCAGCATTTT	CASSFPTGGQPQHF
TRBV7-2	medium-sized	TRBJ2-3	NA	TGTGCCAGCAGCTTAGCCTTGGGAGGAAGCACAGATACGCAGTATTTT	CASSLALGGSTDTQYF
TRBV7-7	medium-sized	TRBJ2-1	NA	TGTGCCAGCAGCCCCATTCCGGGGGACAGTGAGCAGTTCTTC	CASSPIPGDSEQFF